These 14 T cell receptor beta chains originate from one sample sequenced in a study of Siglec-9 on CD8 T cells in melanoma. Measured with immunoSEQ multiplex PCR; TCRdb has only the in-frame clones, and not every one. Of more than 30,000 clones in the sample, 65% to 85% were seen once. Specimen: Siglec-9- CD8+ T cells sorted from blood. The receptors shown here come from a human donor in good health.

The chain has TRBV28 and TRBJ2-7; D not resolved. This CDR3 is built from 14 residues. The germline V gene encodes CDR1 MDHEN and CDR2 SYDVKM. The V gene lost 5 bases and the J gene lost 5 bases, with 16 bases spanning the gap. Here the CDR3 DNA reads TGTGCCAGCAGTCCCCATGGACCCAGCGACGAGCAGTACTTC. It translates to CASSPHGPSDEQYF.

The chain carries TRBV5-6 and TRBJ2-7; the match to TRBD2 covers 8 bases. Germline-derived CDR1 and CDR2 are SGHDT and YYEEEE. The CDR3 loop spans 14 amino acids. With 7 bases clipped from V and 7 bases from J, the junction kept 13 bases outside the gene matches. CDR3 nucleotides: TGTGCCAGCCAGTGGTGGCGGGAGGTCTCTGAGCAGTACTTC. Its translation is CASQWWREVSEQYF.

This chain links TRBV2 with TRBJ2-5; D is possibly TRBD2 (7 bases). Trimming took off 8 bases at V and 4 bases at J, with 20 bases between the two ends. Germline V lookup: CDR1 SNHLY, CDR2 FYNNEI. The CDR3 contains 15 residues. The CDR3 here is CASGVRGAIGETQYF. The CDR3 DNA follows: TGTGCCAGCGGCGTCCGGGGGGCGATTGGAGAGACCCAGTACTTC. The entire variable domain, with the rest obtained from reference TRBV2 and TRBJ2-5, is as follows: EPEVTQTPSHQVTQMGQEVILRCVPISNHLYFYWYRQILGQKVEFLVSFYNNEISEKSEIFDDQFSVERPDGSNFTLKIRSTKLEDSAMYFCASGVRGAIGETQYFGPGTRLLVL.

This clone was seen once. The rearrangement joins TRBV11-2 to TRBJ2-2, with D possibly being TRBD2 (7 bases). The germline gives CDR1 SGHAT, CDR2 FQNNGV. V was pared by 0 bases and J by 5 bases, with 25 bases between. The CDR3 has 20 amino acids. In nucleotides, the CDR3 is TGTGCCAGCAGCTTAGATTGGTCTCAGGGGAACCGGGGACTAACCGGGGAGCTGTTTTTT. As protein: CASSLDWSQGNRGLTGELFF.

This chain joins TRBV7-9 and TRBJ2-2; D is uncertain. V was cut by 5 bases and J by 0 bases, with 16 bases left in between. The V gene's germline CDR1 is SEHNR and CDR2 FQNEAQ (reference sequence). The CDR3 covers 17 residues. This chain's CDR3 is CASSISEALTNTGELFF. DNA for the CDR3: TGTGCCAGCAGCATCTCTGAGGCACTTACGAACACCGGGGAGCTGTTTTTT.

The V and J genes are TRBV5-1 and TRBJ2-7, with 8 positions matching TRBD2. This CDR3 is built from 14 residues. V gave up 9 bases and J gave up 1 base; unmatched junction bases: 9. CDR1 SGHRS and CDR2 YFSETQ come from the germline V gene. This chain's CDR3 is CATRGGEGSYEQYF. The CDR3 region has the DNA TGCGCCACCCGGGGGGGAGAAGGGTCCTACGAGCAGTACTTC.

The rearrangement uses TRBV30 and TRBJ2-7; D assignment may be TRBD1 or TRBD2 (5 bases each). V lost 1 base and J 5 bases, leaving 18 bases between the germline ends. This CDR3 is built from 15 residues. Germline lookup yields CDR1 GTSNPN and CDR2 SVGIG (reference sequence). This CDR3 is CAWSASGAGFDEQYF. In DNA, the CDR3 is TGTGCCTGGAGTGCATCCGGGGCAGGTTTTGACGAGCAGTACTTC. Looking up the rest from reference TRBV30 and TRBJ2-7 gives the full variable domain: SQTIHQWPATLVQPVGSPLSLECTVEGTSNPNLYWYRQAAGRGLQLLFYSVGIGQISSEVPQNLSASRPQDRQFILSSKKLLLSDSGFYLCAWSASGAGFDEQYFGPGTRLTVT.

The chain carries TRBV7-3 and TRBJ2-1; no firm D call. V was shortened by 5 bases and J by 4 bases, with 9 bases between the two germline ends. Germline V lookup: CDR1 SGHTA, CDR2 FQGTGA. This CDR3 is built from 13 residues. CDR3 nucleotide sequence: TGTGCCAGCAGCGATTCCTTATACAATGAGCAGTTCTTC. It is translated as CASSDSLYNEQFF. Full variable domain (missing parts from reference TRBV7-3 and TRBJ2-1): GAGVSQTPSNKVTEKGKYVELRCDPISGHTALYWYRQSLGQGPEFLIYFQGTGAADDSGLPNDRFFAVRPEGSVSTLKIQRTERGDSAVYLCASSDSLYNEQFFGPGTRLTVL.

The genes are TRBV30 and TRBJ1-1, with D uncertain. Trimming shortened V by 0 bases and J by 11 bases, and 10 bases separated the two germline ends. There are 11 residues in the CDR3. Germline CDR1 and CDR2: GTSNPN and SVGIG (reference sequence). Here the CDR3 DNA reads TGTGCCTGGAGTGTAAGCCTAGAGGCTTTCTTT. It specifies CAWSVSLEAFF.

The V gene is TRBV27, the J gene TRBJ2-2, with TRBD2 identical over 7 bases. This CDR3 region has 15 residues. Germline CDR1 MNHEY, CDR2 SMNVEV (reference sequence). The V segment lost 3 bases and the J segment 9 bases; nucleotides outside the gene matches: 10. The CDR3: CASSLITGGLRELFF. The CDR3 DNA sequence: TGTGCCAGCAGTTTGATAACGGGAGGACTCCGGGAGCTGTTTTTT.

This rearrangement joins TRBV10-3 to TRBJ2-3, with 11 bases that match TRBD1. Germline V gene sequence: CDR1 ENHRY, CDR2 SYGVKD. V trimming: 2 bases; J trimming: 3 bases; junction bases outside the gene matches: 4. The CDR3 spans 16 residues. The CDR3, as DNA: TGTGCCATCAGTGAGAGGACAGGGGGCGAGACAGATACGCAGTATTTT. Protein: CAISERTGGETDTQYF.

The V call is TRBV29-1, the J call TRBJ2-7; D call uncertain. Germline V lookup: CDR1 SQVTM, CDR2 ANQGSEA. V shed 4 bases and J shed 0 bases, with 13 bases lying between them. This CDR3 is built from 14 residues. The CDR3 DNA reads as TGCAGCGTTGTTAGGCGAGACACCTCCTACGAGCAGTACTTC. It encodes CSVVRRDTSYEQYF.

The chain uses TRBV5-1 and TRBJ2-7; TRBD2 might be the D (5 bases). V was cut by 4 bases and J by 3 bases, with 14 bases left in between. The V gene's germline CDR1 is SGHRS and CDR2 YFSETQ. The CDR3 runs 14 residues. CDR3 sequence: CASSPPGRDYEQYF. The DNA of the CDR3 is TGCGCCAGCAGCCCCCCGGGGAGAGACTACGAGCAGTACTTC. Supplemented by reference TRBV5-1 and TRBJ2-7, the full variable domain reads KAGVTQTPRYLIKTRGQQVTLSCSPISGHRSVSWYQQTPGQGLQFLFEYFSETQRNKGNFPGRFSGRQFSNSRSEMNVSTLELGDSALYLCASSPPGRDYEQYFGPGTRLTVT.

The chain couples TRBV2 to TRBJ2-1; 10 bases fit TRBD2. Trimming took 4 bases from V and 8 from J; bases not matched to a gene: 8. Per the germline V gene, CDR1 is SNHLY and CDR2 is FYNNEI. The CDR3 has 15 residues. CDR3 nucleotides: TGTGCCAGCAGTGCGCTAGCGGGAGTTCAAGATGAGCAGTTCTTC. This gives the protein CASSALAGVQDEQFF.